These 5 T cell receptor beta chains were all obtained from the same sample, sequenced in a study of T-cell reconstitution after alpha-beta-depleted transplantation in children. Unique molecular identifiers were used to barcode this TCRbeta library. TCRdb reprocessed the PCR reads via MiXCR and lists one record per CDR3 protein. The sample lists about 300,000 distinct CDR3 sequences, about 9.5% occurring once. The sample consisted of PBMCs, taken before TCRalphabeta/CD19-depleted stem cell transplant. The source of these receptors is a boy under two years old with acute myeloid leukemia, due to receive a stem cell transplant.

This clonotype was seen repeatedly, ten times or more. The chain joins TRBV15 to TRBJ2-1; 9 nucleotides agree with TRBD1. J lost 1 base, V lost 0 bases, and 10 bases had no gene match. The CDR3 covers 19 residues. Germline V gene sequence: CDR1 LNHNV, CDR2 YYDKDF (reference sequence). Here the CDR3 DNA reads TGTGCCACCAGCAGAGATGTCTACCCCGGGACAGGGTCCTACAATGAGCAGTTCTTC. The encoded protein is CATSRDVYPGTGSYNEQFF.

Of note for this clonotype: A much larger clone differs from this one at a single base, so this may be a read error. V usage is TRBV6-1 and J usage is TRBJ2-7; possible D gene TRBD1, 7 bases. Germline CDR1 is MNHNS and CDR2 is SASEGT. The V gene lost 6 bases and the J gene lost 6 bases, with 15 bases spanning the gap. CDR3 length: 13 amino acids. This CDR3 is CASRAFQGGEQYF. The DNA for the CDR3 is TGTGCCAGCAGGGCGTTCCAGGGGGGCGAGCAGTACTTC.

This clonotype was seen repeatedly, ten times or more. The chain links TRBV12-3 or TRBV12-4 to TRBJ1-2; D is unresolved. V was trimmed by 0 bases and J by 8 bases, leaving 10 bases between them. There are 13 residues in the CDR3. DNA for the CDR3: TGTGCCAGCAGTTTAGCAGTCCAAAGAGGCTACACCTTC. Its protein product is CASSLAVQRGYTF.

This clonotype was counted many times. The CDR3 DNA reads as TGTGCCAGCAGTTACCCGGGAGAATACAATGAGCAGTTCTTC. Amino acids: CASSYPGEYNEQFF. The V call is TRBV6-5, the J call TRBJ2-1, with TRBD2 as a possible D gene (6 bases). Germline loops: CDR1 MNHEY, CDR2 SVGAGI. The CDR3 loop spans 14 amino acids. The V end lost 2 bases, the J end lost 4 bases, and 9 bases lay between the germline ends.

This clonotype was counted many times. The gene calls are TRBV10-2 and TRBJ2-7; weak D call: TRBD2 (6 bases). Germline-derived CDR1 and CDR2 are WSHSY and SAAADI. Trimming left V 8 bases short and J 7 bases short, with 18 bases between. The CDR3 spans 13 residues. CDR3 nucleotide sequence: TGCGCCAGCGCGGGGACTCCCCCGGGGGAGCAGTACTTC. It is translated as CASAGTPPGEQYF.